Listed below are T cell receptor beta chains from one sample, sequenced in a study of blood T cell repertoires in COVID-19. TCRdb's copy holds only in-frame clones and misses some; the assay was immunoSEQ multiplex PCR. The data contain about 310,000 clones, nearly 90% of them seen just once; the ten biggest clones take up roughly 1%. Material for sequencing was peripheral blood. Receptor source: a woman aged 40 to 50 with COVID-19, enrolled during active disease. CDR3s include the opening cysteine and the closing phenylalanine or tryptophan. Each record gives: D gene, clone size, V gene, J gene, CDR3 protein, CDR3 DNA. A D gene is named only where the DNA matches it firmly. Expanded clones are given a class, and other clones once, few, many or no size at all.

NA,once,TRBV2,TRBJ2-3,CASSAGTDTQYF,TGTGCCAGCAGTGCAGGGACAGATACGCAGTATTTT
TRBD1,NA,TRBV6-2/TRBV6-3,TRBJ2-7,CASSYGGQVLSYEQYF,TGTGCCAGCAGTTACGGGGGACAGGTCCTCTCCTACGAGCAGTACTTC
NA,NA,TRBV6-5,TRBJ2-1,CASIILKQGRAEQFF,TGTGCCAGCATCATACTTAAACAGGGTCGGGCTGAGCAGTTCTTC
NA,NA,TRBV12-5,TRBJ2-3,CASGLRADPSTDTQYF,TGTGCTAGTGGTTTGCGAGCGGATCCTAGCACAGATACGCAGTATTTT
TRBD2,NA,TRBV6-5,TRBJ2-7,CASSFTGRVEEQYF,TGTGCCAGCAGTTTCACGGGGAGGGTGGAGGAGCAGTACTTC
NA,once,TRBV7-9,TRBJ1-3,CASSLEAGYSGNTIYF,TGTGCCAGCAGCTTAGAGGCAGGGTATTCTGGAAACACCATATATTTT
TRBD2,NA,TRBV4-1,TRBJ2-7,CASSQDWEGGLLREQYF,TGCGCCAGCAGCCAAGATTGGGAGGGAGGCCTACTACGAGAGCAGTACTTC
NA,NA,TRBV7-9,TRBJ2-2,CASSQRRGELFF,TGTGCCAGCAGCCAGAGGAGAGGGGAGCTGTTTTTT
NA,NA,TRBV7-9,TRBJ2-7,CASSTDVGASEQYF,TGTGCCAGCAGCACGGACGTAGGGGCGAGCGAGCAGTACTTC
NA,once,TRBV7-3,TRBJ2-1,CASSPNRNEQFF,TGTGCCAGCAGCCCGAACAGGAATGAGCAGTTCTTC
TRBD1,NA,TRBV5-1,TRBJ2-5,CASSVDRARETQYF,TGCGCCAGCAGCGTCGACAGGGCCAGAGAGACCCAGTACTTC
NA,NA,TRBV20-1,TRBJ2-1,CSARSRDEQFF,TGCAGTGCTAGGTCGAGGGATGAGCAGTTCTTC
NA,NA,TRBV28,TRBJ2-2,CASSLSGANTGELFF,TGTGCCAGCAGCCTCTCCGGGGCGAACACCGGGGAGCTGTTTTTT
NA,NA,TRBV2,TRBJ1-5,CASRAVHSNQPQHF,TGTGCCAGCAGGGCAGTCCATAGCAATCAGCCCCAGCATTTT
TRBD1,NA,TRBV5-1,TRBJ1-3,CASSQDRGSGNTIYF,TGCGCCAGCAGCCAGGACAGGGGATCAGGAAACACCATATATTTT
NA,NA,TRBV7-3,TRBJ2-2,CASSLTRLELGLNTGELFF,TGTGCCAGCAGCTTAACCCGCTTGGAGTTAGGATTGAACACCGGGGAGCTGTTTTTT
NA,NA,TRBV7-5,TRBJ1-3,CARSVRDRSSGNTIYF,TGTGCCAGAAGCGTCCGGGACAGGAGCTCTGGAAACACCATATATTTT
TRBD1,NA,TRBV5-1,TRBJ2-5,CASSYPTGGNQETQYF,TGCGCCAGCAGCTATCCGACAGGGGGGAATCAAGAGACCCAGTACTTC
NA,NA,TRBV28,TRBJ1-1,CASSPTLGQLNTEAFF,TGTGCCAGCAGTCCCACCTTAGGACAGCTGAACACTGAAGCTTTCTTT
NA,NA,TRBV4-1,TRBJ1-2,CASSATGGTNYGYTF,TGCGCCAGCAGCGCTACCGGGGGTACGAACTATGGCTACACCTTC
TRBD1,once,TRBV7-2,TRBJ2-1,CASSLDLVGRGLNEQFF,TGTGCCAGCAGCTTAGACCTTGTAGGCAGGGGGCTTAACGAGCAGTTCTTC
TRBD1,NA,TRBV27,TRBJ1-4,CASGTGGVNNEKLFF,TGTGCCAGTGGGACAGGGGGCGTAAATAATGAAAAACTGTTTTTT
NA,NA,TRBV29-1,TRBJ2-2,CSASNTGELFF,TGCAGCGCTTCTAACACCGGGGAGCTGTTTTTT
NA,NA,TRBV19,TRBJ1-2,CASSIQGGYGYTF,TGTGCCAGTAGCATACAGGGAGGGTATGGCTACACCTTC
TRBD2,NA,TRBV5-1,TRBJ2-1,CASSPASGSYNEQFF,TGCGCCAGCAGCCCGGCTAGCGGATCATACAATGAGCAGTTCTTC
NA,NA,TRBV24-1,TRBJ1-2,CATSDETRGSYGYTF,TGTGCCACCAGTGATGAAACCAGGGGTTCCTATGGCTACACCTTC
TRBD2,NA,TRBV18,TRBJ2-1,CASSPLLAGVGNEQFF,TGTGCCAGCTCACCACTACTAGCGGGAGTGGGCAATGAGCAGTTCTTC
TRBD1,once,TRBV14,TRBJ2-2,CASSQDRGIGLLTGELFF,TGTGCCAGCAGCCAGGACAGGGGAATCGGGCTTCTAACCGGGGAGCTGTTTTTT
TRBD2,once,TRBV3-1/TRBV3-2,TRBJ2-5,CASSPHGSSGVGRETQYF,TGTGCCAGCAGCCCCCACGGGTCTAGCGGGGTAGGCCGAGAGACCCAGTACTTC
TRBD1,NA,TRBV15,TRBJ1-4,CATTQGANNEKLFF,TGTGCCACGACGCAGGGGGCCAATAATGAAAAACTGTTTTTT
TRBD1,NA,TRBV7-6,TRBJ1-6,CASSLSPRTGRGNSPLHF,TGTGCCAGCAGCTTAAGCCCTCGGACAGGGAGAGGGAATTCACCCCTCCACTTT
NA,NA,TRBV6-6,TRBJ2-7,CASSPYYEQYF,TGTGCCAGCAGTCCCTACTACGAGCAGTACTTC
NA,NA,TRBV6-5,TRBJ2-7,CASLWQGYREQYF,TGTGCCAGCTTGTGGCAGGGTTACCGCGAGCAGTACTTC
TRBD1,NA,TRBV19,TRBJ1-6,CASMRTGGSPLHF,TGTGCCAGTATGAGGACAGGGGGATCACCCCTCCACTTT
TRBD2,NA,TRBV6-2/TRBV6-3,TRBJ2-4,CASSYRTGGHKNIQYF,TGTGCCAGCAGTTACCGGACGGGAGGGCATAAAAACATTCAGTACTTC
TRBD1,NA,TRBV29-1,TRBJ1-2,CSVGGQGPNYGYTF,TGCAGCGTTGGGGGACAGGGCCCTAACTATGGCTACACCTTC
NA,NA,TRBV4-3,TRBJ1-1,CASSQDPGVNTEAFF,TGCGCCAGCAGCCAAGATCCAGGGGTGAACACTGAAGCTTTCTTT